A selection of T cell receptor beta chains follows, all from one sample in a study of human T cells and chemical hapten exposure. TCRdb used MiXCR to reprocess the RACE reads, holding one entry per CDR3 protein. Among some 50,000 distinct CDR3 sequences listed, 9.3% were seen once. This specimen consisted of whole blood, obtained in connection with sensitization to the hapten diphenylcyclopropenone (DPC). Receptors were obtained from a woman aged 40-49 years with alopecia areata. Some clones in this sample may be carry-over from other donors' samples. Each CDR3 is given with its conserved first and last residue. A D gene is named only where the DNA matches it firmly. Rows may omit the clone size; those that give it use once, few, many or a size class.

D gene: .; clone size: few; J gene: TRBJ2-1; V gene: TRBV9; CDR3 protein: CASSVAPNSYNEQFF; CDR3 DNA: TGTGCCAGCAGCGTAGCCCCAAACTCCTACAATGAGCAGTTCTTC
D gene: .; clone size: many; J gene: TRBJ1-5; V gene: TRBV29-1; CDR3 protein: CSAAEGNQPQHF; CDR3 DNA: TGCAGCGCGGCTGAGGGCAATCAGCCCCAGCATTTT
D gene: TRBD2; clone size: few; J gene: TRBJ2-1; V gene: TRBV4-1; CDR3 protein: CASSQEIYGGSHPSHNEQFF; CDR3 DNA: TGCGCCAGCAGCCAGGAAATTTACGGGGGGTCACATCCATCCCACAATGAGCAGTTCTTC
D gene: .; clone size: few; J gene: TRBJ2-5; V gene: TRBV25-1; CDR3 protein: CASSRTAGGETQYF; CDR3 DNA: TGTGCCAGCAGTCGGACGGCTGGGGGGGAGACCCAGTACTTC
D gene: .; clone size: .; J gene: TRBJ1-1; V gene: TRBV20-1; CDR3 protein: CSATSGSRTEAFF; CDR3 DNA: TGCAGTGCCACTTCAGGGAGTAGGACTGAAGCTTTCTTT
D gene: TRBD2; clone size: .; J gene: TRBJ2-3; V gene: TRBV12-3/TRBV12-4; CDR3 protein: CASSTGLAGHTDTQYF; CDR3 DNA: TGTGCCAGCAGTACAGGACTAGCGGGGCACACAGATACGCAGTATTTT
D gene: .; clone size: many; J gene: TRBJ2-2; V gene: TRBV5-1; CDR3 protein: CASSLPGPGELFF; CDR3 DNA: TGCGCCAGCAGCTTGCCGGGGCCCGGGGAGCTGTTTTTT
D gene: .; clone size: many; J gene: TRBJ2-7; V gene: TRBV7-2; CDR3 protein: CASSLVGGAAYEQYF; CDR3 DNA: TGTGCCAGCAGCTTAGTGGGGGGGGCAGCCTACGAGCAGTACTTC
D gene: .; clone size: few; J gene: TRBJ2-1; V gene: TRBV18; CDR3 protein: CASSRGTSYNEQFF; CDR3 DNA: TGTGCCAGCTCCCGCGGGACCTCCTACAATGAGCAGTTCTTC
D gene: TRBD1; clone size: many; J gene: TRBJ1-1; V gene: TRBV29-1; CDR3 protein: CSVEPTGGRTEAFF; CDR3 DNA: TGCAGCGTTGAACCGACAGGGGGCCGTACTGAAGCTTTCTTT
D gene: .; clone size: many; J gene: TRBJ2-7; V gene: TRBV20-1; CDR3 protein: CSARDHPGTYEQYF; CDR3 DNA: TGCAGTGCTAGAGATCACCCGGGTACCTACGAGCAGTACTTC
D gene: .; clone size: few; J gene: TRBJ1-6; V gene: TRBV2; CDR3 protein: CASSVLGSRSPLHF; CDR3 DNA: TGTGCCAGCAGTGTCCTAGGGTCGCGGTCACCCCTCCACTTT
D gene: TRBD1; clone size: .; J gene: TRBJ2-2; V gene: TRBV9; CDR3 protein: CASSGGQGANTGELFF; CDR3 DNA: TGTGCCAGCAGCGGTGGACAGGGCGCCAACACCGGGGAGCTGTTTTTT
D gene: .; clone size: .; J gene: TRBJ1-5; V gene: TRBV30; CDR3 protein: CAWSPGVGNQPQHF; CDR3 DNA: TGTGCCTGGAGTCCCGGGGTGGGCAATCAGCCCCAGCATTTT
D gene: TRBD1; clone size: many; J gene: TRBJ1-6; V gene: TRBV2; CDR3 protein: CASSQQGQAHLNSPLHF; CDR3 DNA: TGTGCCAGCAGCCAACAAGGACAGGCGCACCTTAATTCACCCCTCCACTTT
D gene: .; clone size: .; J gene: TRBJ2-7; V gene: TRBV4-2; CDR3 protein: CASSQELPPYEQYF; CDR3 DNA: TGTGCCAGCAGCCAAGAACTTCCTCCCTACGAGCAGTACTTC
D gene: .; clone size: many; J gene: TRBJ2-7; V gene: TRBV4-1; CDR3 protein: CASSQGRNEQYF; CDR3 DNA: TGCGCCAGCAGCCAGGGCCGAAACGAGCAGTACTTC
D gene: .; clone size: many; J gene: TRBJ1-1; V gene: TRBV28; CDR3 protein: CASIRAGGHTEAFF; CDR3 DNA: TGTGCCAGCATCCGAGCGGGGGGGCACACTGAAGCTTTCTTT
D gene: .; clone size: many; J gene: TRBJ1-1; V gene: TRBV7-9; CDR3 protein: CASSFWGNTEAFF; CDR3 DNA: TGTGCCAGCAGCTTTTGGGGGAACACTGAAGCTTTCTTT
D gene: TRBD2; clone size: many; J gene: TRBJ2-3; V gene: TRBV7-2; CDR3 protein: CASSPSGGGTDTQYF; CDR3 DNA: TGTGCCAGCAGCCCTAGCGGGGGGGGCACAGATACGCAGTATTTT
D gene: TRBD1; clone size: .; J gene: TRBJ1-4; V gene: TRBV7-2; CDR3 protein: CASKRDRVDEKLFF; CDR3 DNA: TGTGCCAGCAAGAGAGACAGGGTGGATGAAAAACTGTTTTTT
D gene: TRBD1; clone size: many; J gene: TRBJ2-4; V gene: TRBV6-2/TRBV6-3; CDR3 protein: CASSTGEVAKNIQYF; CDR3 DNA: TGTGCCAGCAGTACAGGGGAAGTAGCCAAAAACATTCAGTACTTC
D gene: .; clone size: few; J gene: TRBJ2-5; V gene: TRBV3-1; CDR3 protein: CASSQGPLPQETQYF; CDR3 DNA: TGTGCCAGCAGCCAAGGACCCCTTCCGCAAGAGACCCAGTACTTC
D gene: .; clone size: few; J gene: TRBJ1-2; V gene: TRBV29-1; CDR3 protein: CSVEDFRGETSGYTF; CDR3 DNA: TGCAGCGTTGAAGATTTTCGCGGGGAGACGAGCGGCTACACCTTC
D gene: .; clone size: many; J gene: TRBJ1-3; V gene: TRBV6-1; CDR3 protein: CASSVGPPGNTIYF; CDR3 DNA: TGTGCCAGCAGTGTGGGACCGCCTGGAAACACCATATATTTT
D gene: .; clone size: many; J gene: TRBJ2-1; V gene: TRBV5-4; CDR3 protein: CASSARRGGGNNEQFF; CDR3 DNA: TGTGCCAGCAGCGCGCGACGGGGTGGGGGAAACAATGAGCAGTTCTTC
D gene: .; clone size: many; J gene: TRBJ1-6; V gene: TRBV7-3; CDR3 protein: CASSFKKGDSPLHF; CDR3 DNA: TGTGCCAGCAGCTTTAAGAAGGGGGATTCACCCCTCCACTTT
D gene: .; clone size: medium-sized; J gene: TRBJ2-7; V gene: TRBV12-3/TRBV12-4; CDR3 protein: CASSLARTAPYEQYF; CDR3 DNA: TGTGCCAGCAGTTTAGCGCGGACGGCTCCCTACGAGCAGTACTTC
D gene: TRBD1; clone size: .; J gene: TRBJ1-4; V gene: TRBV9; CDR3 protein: CASSVGQGLNEKLFF; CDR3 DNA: TGTGCCAGCAGCGTAGGACAGGGGCTTAATGAAAAACTGTTTTTT
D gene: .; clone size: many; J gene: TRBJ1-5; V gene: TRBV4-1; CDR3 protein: CASSPRVDQPQHF; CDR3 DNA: TGCGCCAGCAGCCCGAGGGTCGATCAGCCCCAGCATTTT
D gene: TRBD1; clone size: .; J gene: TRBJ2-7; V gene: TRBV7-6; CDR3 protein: CASSIPGTGIDEQYF; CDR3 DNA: TGTGCCAGCAGCATCCCCGGGACAGGGATTGACGAGCAGTACTTC
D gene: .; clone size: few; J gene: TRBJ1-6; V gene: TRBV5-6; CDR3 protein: CASSFRAGGSPLHF; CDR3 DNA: TGTGCCAGCAGCTTTCGGGCCGGGGGCTCACCCCTCCACTTT
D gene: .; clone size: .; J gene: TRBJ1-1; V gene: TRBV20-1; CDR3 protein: CSATWGESENTEAFF; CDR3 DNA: TGCAGTGCCACATGGGGGGAGTCGGAGAACACTGAAGCTTTCTTT
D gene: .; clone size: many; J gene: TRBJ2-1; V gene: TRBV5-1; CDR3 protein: CASSLLGFSQAYEQFF; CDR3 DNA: TGCGCCAGCAGCTTGTTGGGGTTTTCACAGGCTTATGAGCAGTTCTTC
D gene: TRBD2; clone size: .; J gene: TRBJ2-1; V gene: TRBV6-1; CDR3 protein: CASSAIGGAQMGEQFF; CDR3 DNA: TGTGCCAGCAGTGCTATCGGGGGGGCTCAGATGGGCGAGCAGTTCTTC
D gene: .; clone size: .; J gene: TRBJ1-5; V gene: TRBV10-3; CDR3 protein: CAISESPGGVPQPQHF; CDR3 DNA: TGTGCCATCAGTGAGTCCCCCGGTGGGGTCCCTCAGCCCCAGCATTTT
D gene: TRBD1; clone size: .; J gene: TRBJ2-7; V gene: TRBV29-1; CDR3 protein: CSVGLRQGASYEQYF; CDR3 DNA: TGCAGCGTTGGGTTGCGACAGGGAGCGTCCTACGAGCAGTACTTC
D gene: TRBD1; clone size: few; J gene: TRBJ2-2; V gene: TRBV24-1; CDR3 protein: CATSDTGTANTGELFF; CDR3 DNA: TGTGCCACCAGTGATACCGGGACAGCGAACACCGGGGAGCTGTTTTTT
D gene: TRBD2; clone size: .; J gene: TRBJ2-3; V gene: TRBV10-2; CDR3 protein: CASRTRLAGGETDTQYF; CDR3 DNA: TGCGCCAGCAGGACCCGTCTAGCGGGGGGTGAGACAGATACGCAGTATTTT
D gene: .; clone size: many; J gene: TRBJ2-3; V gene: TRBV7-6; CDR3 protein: CASSPTWSTDTQYF; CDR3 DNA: TGTGCCAGCAGCCCGACTTGGAGCACAGATACGCAGTATTTT
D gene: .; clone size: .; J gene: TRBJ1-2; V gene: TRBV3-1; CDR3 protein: CASSQVGASGYTF; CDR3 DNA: TGTGCCAGCAGCCAAGTGGGTGCGAGTGGCTACACCTTC
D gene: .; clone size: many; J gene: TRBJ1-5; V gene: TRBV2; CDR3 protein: CASSYLPGTVNQPQHF; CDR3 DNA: TGTGCCAGCAGTTACCTCCCCGGGACGGTCAATCAGCCCCAGCATTTT